This is a list of T cell receptor beta chains from one sample in a study of shared clonotypes between healthy human individuals. Clones were sequenced by immunoSEQ multiplex PCR, and TCRdb holds only the in-frame ones, with some missing. The sample carries a few hundred thousand clones, around four fifths recorded once. Sequencing input: memory CD4+ T cells sorted from blood. All receptors come from a young man in good health. CDR3s leave out the opening cysteine and the closing phenylalanine or tryptophan. Clone size is stated in some rows and not others, as once, few, many or a class when expanded.

V,J,size,CDR3
TRBV7-2,TRBJ2-7,few,ASSLAARRDEQY
TRBV5-8,TRBJ2-7,few,ASSFRVFEQY
TRBV2,TRBJ2-3,NA,ASSRDRNTDTQY
TRBV25-1,TRBJ2-2,NA,ASSGTLNTGELF
TRBV6-1,TRBJ1-2,NA,ASSEERQGVDGYT
TRBV25-1,TRBJ1-5,NA,ASSETGTHQPQH
TRBV27,TRBJ1-1,many,ASSSPTGKNEAF
TRBV11-2,TRBJ2-3,NA,ASSFSGIGLDTQY
TRBV6-1,TRBJ1-5,NA,ASSVKGSNQPQH
TRBV28,TRBJ1-3,NA,ASSLPRAQGNTIY
TRBV7-9,TRBJ2-3,NA,ASSLRLAGDTDTQY
TRBV19,TRBJ1-1,NA,ASSASRQGEAF
TRBV19,TRBJ1-1,few,ASSMVQNTEAF
TRBV4-1,TRBJ2-2,NA,ASSLLGTSETGELF
TRBV4-2,TRBJ1-2,few,ASSQGPTGGATDGYT
TRBV29-1,TRBJ2-7,NA,SVGTESGQY
TRBV18,TRBJ2-3,NA,ASSPTSGRAADTQY
TRBV6-1,TRBJ1-3,NA,ASHVAGPGNTIY
TRBV7-2,TRBJ1-2,NA,ASSPQRGIGGGGYT
TRBV28,TRBJ1-2,NA,ASSLRQGGGNYGYT
TRBV5-4,TRBJ1-1,NA,ASSPGQGRMNTEAF
TRBV13,TRBJ2-1,NA,ASKWGQGAYNEQF
TRBV18,TRBJ2-1,NA,ASSPSGRGTF
TRBV28,TRBJ2-6,NA,ASSSTSGANVLT
TRBV2,TRBJ2-7,NA,ASTTRLAAYEQY
TRBV6-5,TRBJ2-7,NA,ASSYRGLYEQY
TRBV29-1,TRBJ2-6,NA,SASGETGGANVLT
TRBV27,TRBJ2-5,NA,ASSPITRQETQY
TRBV28,TRBJ2-5,NA,ASSIQGETQY
TRBV30,TRBJ2-4,NA,AWNPSAGTVIQY
TRBV28,TRBJ1-5,NA,ASRTWGRGLGSNQPQH
TRBV28,TRBJ1-5,NA,ASKGAGRVNQPQH
TRBV25-1,TRBJ2-5,NA,ASSARYQGALSQETQY
TRBV5-1,TRBJ2-7,NA,ASSLSWSAYEQY
TRBV19,TRBJ1-2,NA,ASRTGLADGYT
TRBV21-1,TRBJ2-7,once,ASSKIADSYEQY
TRBV28,TRBJ1-5,few,ASSRQPNQPQH
TRBV29-1,TRBJ2-5,NA,SVGQGPITQETQY
TRBV27,TRBJ2-1,NA,ASSFLFRDFYNEQF
TRBV30,TRBJ2-5,few,AWGHSSGRGGGYEETQY
TRBV10-3,TRBJ2-7,once,AISESHARSYEQY
TRBV19,TRBJ2-1,NA,ASTPRRGSNNEQF
TRBV11-2,TRBJ2-1,NA,ASSLMSANYNEQF
TRBV7-8,TRBJ2-3,NA,ASRSFTSGATDTQY
TRBV28,TRBJ2-7,NA,ASSGEHRAPYEQY
TRBV5-6,TRBJ2-7,NA,ASSFLSYEQY
TRBV15,TRBJ2-1,NA,ATSPGPRENNEQF
TRBV2,TRBJ2-2,NA,ASRRDSSIVDTGELF
TRBV27,TRBJ2-7,many,ASSPNIGAPTGSTAYEQY
TRBV28,TRBJ2-3,NA,ASNVERSTDTQY
TRBV27,TRBJ1-2,NA,ASSLITGQGGGYT
TRBV21-1,TRBJ1-5,many,ASSKWGQGHQPQH
TRBV27,TRBJ2-1,NA,ASSLKHRGLARYNEQF
TRBV18,TRBJ2-3,NA,ASSSTGPDTQY
TRBV11-2,TRBJ2-1,NA,ASSQSGTVGSLDEQF
TRBV18,TRBJ2-4,many,ASSDSVGLQY
TRBV11-2,TRBJ1-1,NA,ASSPRQGTEAF